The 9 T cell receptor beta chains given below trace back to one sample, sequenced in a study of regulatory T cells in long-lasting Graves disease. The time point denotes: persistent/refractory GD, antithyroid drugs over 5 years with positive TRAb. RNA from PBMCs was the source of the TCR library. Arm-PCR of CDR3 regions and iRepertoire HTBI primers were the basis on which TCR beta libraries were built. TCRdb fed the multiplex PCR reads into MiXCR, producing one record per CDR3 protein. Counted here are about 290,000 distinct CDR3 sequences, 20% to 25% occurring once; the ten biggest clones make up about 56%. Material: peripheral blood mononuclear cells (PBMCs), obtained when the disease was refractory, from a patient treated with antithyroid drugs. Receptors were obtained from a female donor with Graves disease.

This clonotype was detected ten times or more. The CDR3 DNA reads as TGTGCCAGCACCCCGGGACAGGGGAATTTGGGCACTGAAGCTTTCTTT. Protein sequence: CASTPGQGNLGTEAFF. The chain employs TRBV2 and TRBJ1-1; 10 bases agree with TRBD1. The CDR3 totals 16 residues. From germline, CDR1 is SNHLY and CDR2 FYNNEI. V trimming: 7 bases; J trimming: 4 bases; junction bases outside the gene matches: 12. Full variable domain (rest looked up from reference TRBV2 and TRBJ1-1): EPEVTQTPSHQVTQMGQEVILRCVPISNHLYFYWYRQILGQKVEFLVSFYNNEISEKSEIFDDQFSVERPDGSNFTLKIRSTKLEDSAMYFCASTPGQGNLGTEAFFGQGTRLTVV.

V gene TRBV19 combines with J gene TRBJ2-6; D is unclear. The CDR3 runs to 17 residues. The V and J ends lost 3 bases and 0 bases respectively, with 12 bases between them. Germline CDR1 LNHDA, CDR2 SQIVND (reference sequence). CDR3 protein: CASSIGFETSGANVLTF. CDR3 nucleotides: TGTGCCAGTAGTATCGGATTCGAAACCTCTGGGGCCAACGTCCTGACTTTC.

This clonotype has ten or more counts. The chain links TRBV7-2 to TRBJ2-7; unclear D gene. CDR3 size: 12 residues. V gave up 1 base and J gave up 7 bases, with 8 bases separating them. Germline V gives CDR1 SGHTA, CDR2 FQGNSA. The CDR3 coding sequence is TGTGCCAGCAGCTTAGGATTCTGGGAGCAGTACTTC. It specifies CASSLGFWEQYF.

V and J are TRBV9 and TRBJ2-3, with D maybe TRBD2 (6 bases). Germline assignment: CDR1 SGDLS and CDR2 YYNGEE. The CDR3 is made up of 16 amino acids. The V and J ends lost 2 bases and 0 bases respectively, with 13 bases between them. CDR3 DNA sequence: TGTGCCAGCAGCGTTTCTAGCGCGGTTAGCACAGATACGCAGTATTTT. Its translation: CASSVSSAVSTDTQYF.

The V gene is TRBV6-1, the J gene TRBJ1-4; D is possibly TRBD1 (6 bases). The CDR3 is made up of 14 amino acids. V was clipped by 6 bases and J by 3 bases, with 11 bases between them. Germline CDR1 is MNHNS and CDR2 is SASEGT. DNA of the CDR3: TGTGCCAGCAGGAGGGGGGCGGCTAATGAAAAACTGTTTTTT. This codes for CASRRGAANEKLFF.

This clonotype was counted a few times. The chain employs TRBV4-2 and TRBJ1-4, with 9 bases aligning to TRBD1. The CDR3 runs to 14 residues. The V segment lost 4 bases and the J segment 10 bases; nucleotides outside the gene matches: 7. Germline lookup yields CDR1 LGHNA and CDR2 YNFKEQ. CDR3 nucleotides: TGTGCCAGCAGCCCAGGCACAGGGGGCGGAAAACTGTTTTTT. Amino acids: CASSPGTGGGKLFF.

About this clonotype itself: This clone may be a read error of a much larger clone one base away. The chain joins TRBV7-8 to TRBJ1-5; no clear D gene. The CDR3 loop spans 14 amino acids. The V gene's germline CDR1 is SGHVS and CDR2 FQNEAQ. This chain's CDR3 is CAGSLGRTNQPQHF. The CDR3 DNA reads TGTGCCGGCAGCTTAGGACGGACCAATCAGCCCCAGCATTTT.

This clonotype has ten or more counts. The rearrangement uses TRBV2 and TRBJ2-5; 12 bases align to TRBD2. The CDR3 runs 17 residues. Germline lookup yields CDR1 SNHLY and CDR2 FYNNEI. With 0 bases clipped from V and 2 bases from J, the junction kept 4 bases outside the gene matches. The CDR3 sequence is CASSEAGLAGLQETQYF. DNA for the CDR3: TGTGCCAGCAGTGAAGCGGGACTAGCGGGCCTGCAAGAGACCCAGTACTTC.

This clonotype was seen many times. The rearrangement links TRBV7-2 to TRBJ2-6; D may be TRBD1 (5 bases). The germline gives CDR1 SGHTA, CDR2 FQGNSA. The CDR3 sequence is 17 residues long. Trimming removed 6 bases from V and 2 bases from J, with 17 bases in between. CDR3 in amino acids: CASRSSEGVPGANVLTF. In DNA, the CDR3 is TGTGCCAGCAGAAGCTCCGAAGGGGTCCCTGGGGCCAACGTCCTGACTTTC.